The next 32 T cell receptor beta chains were all read from a single sample in a study of T-cell memory formation after mild COVID-19. TCRdb reprocessed the 5' RACE reads with MiXCR, giving one entry per CDR3 protein. The table records roughly 130,000 distinct CDR3 sequences, over 15% of them present only once. Input material: PBMCs or a T cell subset sorted from them (not recorded which). Receptor source: a man younger than 35 who had mild COVID-19 (a few samples of this study predate the infection). Cell type and time point are not known.

This clonotype occurred a few times. The V call is TRBV5-1, the J call TRBJ1-1, with 7 bases lining up with TRBD1. V was clipped by 4 bases and J by 5 bases; unmatched bases: 8. Per germline, CDR1 SGHRS and CDR2 YFSETQ. The CDR3 sequence is 14 residues long. The CDR3 here is CASSTPGGRTEAFF. The CDR3 DNA reads as TGCGCCAGCAGCACCCCAGGGGGGCGGACTGAAGCTTTCTTT.

This rearrangement joins TRBV5-4 to TRBJ2-1, with TRBD2 matching over 11 bases. CDR3 length: 16 amino acids. With 1 base clipped from V and 7 bases from J, the junction kept 7 bases outside the gene matches. Germline assignment: CDR1 SGHNT and CDR2 YYREEE (reference sequence). The CDR3 bases are TGTGCCAGCAGCTTGAGGATAGCGGGGGGGCCAAATGAGCAGTTCTTC. Translating it yields CASSLRIAGGPNEQFF. The full variable domain, in which reference TRBV5-4 and TRBJ2-1 provide the parts outside the CDR3, is ETGVTQSPTHLIKTRGQQVTLRCSSQSGHNTVSWYQQALGQGPQFIFQYYREEENGRGNFPPRFSGLQFPNYSSELNVNALELDDSALYLCASSLRIAGGPNEQFFGPGTRLTVL.

The sample holds a few counts of this clonotype. This rearrangement joins TRBV6-5 to TRBJ2-3; D is tentatively TRBD1 or TRBD2 (6 bases each). V was trimmed by 0 bases and J by 0 bases, leaving 13 bases between them. The germline V gene has CDR1 MNHEY and CDR2 SVGAGI. This CDR3 contains 17 residues. Here the CDR3 DNA reads TGTGCCAGCAGTTACTCGGGGGCGGGGCCCAGCACAGATACGCAGTATTTT. Amino acids: CASSYSGAGPSTDTQYF.

This clonotype appeared once. V gene TRBV29-1 combines with J gene TRBJ1-2, with D perhaps matching TRBD1 (5 bases). Germline V gene sequence: CDR1 SQVTM, CDR2 ANQGSEA. The CDR3 consists of 11 residues. Trimming left V 0 bases short and J 7 bases short, with 6 bases between. CDR3 nucleotides: TGCAGCGTTGAAGAGGGGGGTGGCTACACCTTC. Its protein is CSVEEGGGYTF. Full variable domain (remainder filled in from reference TRBV29-1 and TRBJ1-2): SAVISQKPSRDICQRGTSLTIQCQVDSQVTMMFWYRQQPGQSLTLIATANQGSEATYESGFVIDKFPISRPNLTFSTLTVSNMSPEDSSIYLCSVEEGGGYTFGSGTRLTVV.

A few counts support this clonotype. An end of the junction does not agree with germline; a read error may underlie this. V usage is TRBV9 and J usage is TRBJ2-7, with a weak D call TRBD2 (6 bases). The CDR3 consists of 13 residues. From germline, CDR1 is SGDLS and CDR2 YYNGEE. The CDR3 loop is CASSVDGQGLPHF. In DNA, the CDR3 is TGTGCCAGCAGCGTAGATGGGCAGGGACTCCCACACTTC. Filled out from reference TRBV9 and TRBJ2-7, the complete variable domain reads DSGVTQTPKHLITATGQRVTLRCSPRSGDLSVYWYQQSLDQGLQFLIQYYNGEERAKGNILERFSAQQFPDLHSELNLSSLELGDSALYFCASSVDGQGLPHFGPGTRLTVT.

In regard to this clonotype: The conserved closing phenylalanine or tryptophan is absent in this CDR3, likely reflecting a read error. The chain links TRBV10-3 to TRBJ2-6; D not resolved. V gave up 8 bases and J gave up 1 base, with 9 bases separating them. Germline V gene sequence: CDR1 ENHRY, CDR2 SYGVKD. The CDR3 sequence is 14 residues long. The CDR3 loop reads CAIPQASGANVLTL. The CDR3 DNA follows: TGTGCCATCCCCCAGGCATCTGGGGCCAACGTCCTGACTTTG.

The V and J genes are TRBV4-2 and TRBJ2-2; D is unclear. Germline assignment: CDR1 LGHNA and CDR2 YNFKEQ. Trimming left V 1 base short and J 1 base short, with 7 bases between. This CDR3 is built from 15 residues. Written as DNA, the CDR3 is TGTGCCAGCAGCCAAGTGACGCGGAACACCGGGGAGCTGTTTTTT. Its translation is CASSQVTRNTGELFF.

The chain couples TRBV29-1 to TRBJ1-5; 11 positions agree with TRBD1. Losses at the gene ends were 7 bases for V and 7 bases for J; bases not matched to a gene: 6. Germline V CDR1 and CDR2: SQVTM, ANQGSEA. The CDR3 is made up of 13 amino acids. The CDR3 sequence: CSAGQGAGQPQHF. CDR3 nucleotide sequence: TGCAGCGCTGGACAGGGGGCAGGACAGCCCCAGCATTTT.

A few counts support this clonotype. This sequence joins TRBV7-2 and TRBJ2-4; D might be TRBD1 (5 bases). The CDR3 spans 14 residues. Germline values: CDR1 SGHTA, CDR2 FQGNSA. The V gene lost 6 bases and the J gene lost 0 bases, with 9 bases spanning the gap. The CDR3 region has the DNA TGTGCCAGCAGTCAAGGGGTAGCCAAAAACATTCAGTACTTC. Its protein is CASSQGVAKNIQYF.

The V call is TRBV5-1, the J call TRBJ2-7; 10 bases agree with TRBD1. Germline values: CDR1 SGHRS, CDR2 YFSETQ. V lost 0 bases to trimming and J lost 1 base; unmatched junction nucleotides: 4. There are 16 residues in the CDR3. In DNA form, the CDR3 reads TGCGCCAGCAGCTTGGTCGGGGACAGGGGTTCCTACGAGCAGTACGTC. It specifies CASSLVGDRGSYEQYV.

This clonotype was picked up many times. The gene calls are TRBV7-2 and TRBJ2-5; D is unresolved. Between the trimmed V and J ends, which lost 2 bases and 5 bases, there was a span of 3 bases. The CDR3 length is 11 residues. CDR1 and CDR2 from the germline V gene are SGHTA and FQGNSA. The CDR3 DNA follows: TGTGCCAGCAGCTTAACGGAGACCCAGTACTTC. Its protein is CASSLTETQYF.

This chain connects TRBV18 to TRBJ2-7; 10 bases agree with TRBD1. V was clipped by 6 bases and J by 2 bases; unmatched bases: 10. The CDR3 spans 16 residues. Germline CDR1 KGHSH, CDR2 LQKENI. The CDR3 DNA reads as TGTGCCAGCTCCGACACCAGAGGGACAGGGGCCTACGAGCAGTACTTC. This codes for CASSDTRGTGAYEQYF.

This clonotype was detected many times. J is TRBJ1-1 and V is TRBV5-6; D gene uncertain. V shed 6 bases and J shed 4 bases, with 16 bases lying between them. The CDR3 spans 14 residues. Germline values: CDR1 SGHDT, CDR2 YYEEEE. CDR3 amino acids: CASNPRAGPTEAFF. The CDR3, as DNA: TGTGCCAGCAACCCTAGGGCAGGCCCCACTGAAGCTTTCTTT.

There are a few counts of this clonotype. This rearrangement joins TRBV5-1 to TRBJ1-2; D gene ambiguous. CDR1 and CDR2 from the germline V gene are SGHRS and YFSETQ. This CDR3 comprises 14 residues. Trimming cost V 3 bases and J 8 bases, with 17 bases left between them. The CDR3, as DNA: TGCGCCAGCAGCTCGTCGCAGTCTGTGTGGGGCTACACCTTC. It translates to CASSSSQSVWGYTF.

J is TRBJ1-3 and V is TRBV29-1, with D perhaps matching TRBD1 (5 bases). Trimming shortened V by 4 bases and J by 9 bases, and 19 bases separated the two germline ends. The germline V gene has CDR1 SQVTM and CDR2 ANQGSEA. The CDR3 has 14 amino acids. The CDR3: CSVAASGAGGTIYF. CDR3 DNA sequence: TGCAGCGTTGCCGCCTCAGGAGCCGGGGGCACCATATATTTT.

This clonotype was detected only a few times. The chain recombines TRBV20-1 with TRBJ2-1; 9 positions match TRBD1. The CDR3 runs to 13 residues. In germline, CDR1 is DFQATT, CDR2 SNEGSKA (reference sequence). V shed 4 bases, J shed 9 bases, and the junction held 7 bases outside the gene matches. CDR3 DNA sequence: TGCAGTGCTATTGAACAGGGGGCCAGTGAGCAGTTCTTC. Translation gives CSAIEQGASEQFF.

The chain employs TRBV7-9 and TRBJ1-5; no definite D call. Germline lookup yields CDR1 SEHNR and CDR2 FQNEAQ (reference sequence). Trimming took off 5 bases at V and 0 bases at J, with 11 bases between the two ends. The CDR3 contains 15 residues. CDR3 region: CASSREPHSNQPQHF. The CDR3 DNA reads as TGTGCCAGCAGCCGAGAGCCCCATAGCAATCAGCCCCAGCATTTT.

This chain connects TRBV6-2 or TRBV6-3 to TRBJ2-7, with 7 bases identical to TRBD1. With 0 bases clipped from V and 2 bases from J, the junction kept 1 base outside the gene matches. The CDR3 consists of 14 residues. Germline-derived CDR1 and CDR2 are MNHEY and SVGEGT. The CDR3 DNA reads as TGTGCCAGCAGTTACTCCGGGACAGCCTACGAGCAGTACTTC. Amino acid sequence: CASSYSGTAYEQYF.

The rearrangement links TRBV12-3 or TRBV12-4 to TRBJ2-3; D is unresolved. There are 11 residues in the CDR3. Trimming cost V 5 bases and J 9 bases, with 9 bases left between them. CDR3 amino acids: CASSRQNTQYF. In DNA form, the CDR3 reads TGTGCCAGCAGTCGCCAGAACACGCAGTATTTT.

This rearrangement joins TRBV20-1 to TRBJ1-2, with 12 bases identical to TRBD1. Trimming removed 7 bases from V and 6 bases from J; junction bases left unmatched: 12. The CDR3 extends over 15 amino acids. The germline CDR1 and CDR2 sequences are DFQATT and SNEGSKA (reference sequence). The CDR3 DNA is TGCAGTGTTAGTCAACCGGGACAGGGGGCGGATGGCTACACCTTC. Its protein product is CSVSQPGQGADGYTF.

This clonotype turned up a few times. The chain combines TRBV7-9 with TRBJ2-3; D call uncertain. Germline CDR1 reads SEHNR; CDR2 reads FQNEAQ (reference sequence). V was clipped by 1 base and J by 6 bases, with 5 bases between them. The CDR3 runs to 12 residues. For the CDR3, the DNA is TGTGCCAGCAGCTTAGATGTTGATACGCAGTATTTT. Translating gives CASSLDVDTQYF.

The gene calls are TRBV10-3 and TRBJ2-5, with 13 positions matching TRBD2. Looked up from germline, CDR1 is ENHRY and CDR2 is SYGVKD. Trimming at V came to 0 bases and at J to 3 bases, leaving 1 base not matched to a gene. This CDR3 contains 16 residues. CDR3 amino acids: CAISESTSGGKETQYF. Written as DNA, the CDR3 is TGTGCCATCAGTGAGTCGACTAGCGGGGGGAAAGAGACCCAGTACTTC.

This clonotype came up a few times. J is TRBJ1-3 and V is TRBV4-3; no reliable D call. The CDR3 spans 17 residues. Trimming left V 0 bases short and J 0 bases short, with 12 bases between. In germline, CDR1 is LGHNA, CDR2 YSLEER. This chain's CDR3 is CASSQDIRPSSGNTIYF. CDR3 in DNA: TGCGCCAGCAGCCAAGACATCAGGCCTAGCTCTGGAAACACCATATATTTT.

This clonotype was counted a few times. V usage is TRBV7-2 and J usage is TRBJ2-2, with 9 bases lining up with TRBD1. The ends lost 11 bases at V and 0 bases at J; junction bases unmatched: 4. In germline, CDR1 is SGHTA, CDR2 FQGNSA. This CDR3 is built from 14 residues. The CDR3 is CAGGQGPNTGELFF. The CDR3 nucleotides read TGTGCCGGGGGACAGGGACCGAACACCGGGGAGCTGTTTTTT.

This clonotype has more than one count but fewer than ten. This chain connects TRBV5-1 to TRBJ2-3; TRBD2 is a possible D gene (6 bases). The CDR3 has 15 residues. The ends were cut back, 3 bases at V and 6 bases at J, with 17 bases in the middle. Germline CDR1 is SGHRS and CDR2 is YFSETQ. CDR3 nucleotides: TGCGCCAGCAGCTACGGGGGTAGTCCCATGGATACGCAGTATTTT. Amino acid sequence: CASSYGGSPMDTQYF.

This clonotype was seen more than once but under ten times. The chain recombines TRBV5-1 with TRBJ2-1; D is unclear. This CDR3 has 13 amino acids. Germline CDR1 is SGHRS and CDR2 is YFSETQ. V was cut by 0 bases and J by 2 bases, with 3 bases left in between. The CDR3 here is CASSLDAYNEQFF. The DNA for the CDR3 is TGCGCCAGCAGCTTGGACGCCTACAATGAGCAGTTCTTC.

The chain uses TRBV4-3 and TRBJ2-1; perhaps TRBD2 as D (6 bases). V gave up 0 bases and J gave up 0 bases, with 15 bases separating them. The CDR3 consists of 18 residues. Germline V gene lookup returns CDR1 LGHNA and CDR2 YSLEER. CDR3 loop: CASSQDTGGESSYNEQFF. The CDR3 DNA is TGCGCCAGCAGCCAAGATACTGGAGGGGAAAGCTCCTACAATGAGCAGTTCTTC.

This clonotype has only a few counts. The rearrangement joins TRBV20-1 to TRBJ2-5, with TRBD2 matching over 7 bases. The ends lost 0 bases at V and 5 bases at J; junction bases unmatched: 6. From germline, CDR1 is DFQATT and CDR2 SNEGSKA (reference sequence). The CDR3 length is 14 residues. The CDR3 DNA reads TGCAGTGCTAGAGATGACGGGGGGACGGAGACCCAGTACTTC. Amino acid sequence: CSARDDGGTETQYF.

This clonotype was counted a few times. This chain connects TRBV7-2 to TRBJ2-5; the match to TRBD2 covers 11 bases. Losses at the gene ends were 5 bases for V and 4 bases for J; bases not matched to a gene: 3. Germline CDR1 reads SGHTA; CDR2 reads FQGNSA. CDR3 length: 14 residues. CDR3 in amino acids: CASSVLAGGETQYF. CDR3 DNA sequence: TGTGCCAGCAGCGTCCTAGCGGGGGGAGAGACCCAGTACTTC.

This chain uses TRBV4-2 with TRBJ2-3; D gene unclear. Germline CDR1 reads LGHNA; CDR2 reads YNFKEQ. The CDR3 is made up of 16 amino acids. Trimming removed 2 bases at V and 1 base at J, with 13 bases between. The CDR3 here is CASSQLNSGRTDTQYF. Written as DNA, the CDR3 is TGTGCCAGCAGCCAACTCAACTCCGGCCGCACAGATACGCAGTATTTT.

This CDR3 reads CASSPRSIANTGELFF. CDR3 sequence (DNA): TGTGCCAGCAGCCCGCGGTCCATCGCGAACACCGGGGAGCTGTTTTTT. The chain couples TRBV9 to TRBJ2-2, with D uncertain. Per germline, CDR1 SGDLS and CDR2 YYNGEE. CDR3 length: 16 residues. The V gene lost 4 bases and the J gene lost 0 bases, with 13 bases spanning the gap.

This clonotype ranks as medium-sized. The DNA of the CDR3 is TGCGCCAGCAGCTTGGCCGTGGGGATTTACGAGCAGTACTTC. Its translation: CASSLAVGIYEQYF. The chain couples TRBV5-1 to TRBJ2-7; the D is unclear. V was trimmed by 0 bases and J by 4 bases, leaving 11 bases between them. The CDR3 is 14 amino acids. In germline, CDR1 is SGHRS, CDR2 YFSETQ.